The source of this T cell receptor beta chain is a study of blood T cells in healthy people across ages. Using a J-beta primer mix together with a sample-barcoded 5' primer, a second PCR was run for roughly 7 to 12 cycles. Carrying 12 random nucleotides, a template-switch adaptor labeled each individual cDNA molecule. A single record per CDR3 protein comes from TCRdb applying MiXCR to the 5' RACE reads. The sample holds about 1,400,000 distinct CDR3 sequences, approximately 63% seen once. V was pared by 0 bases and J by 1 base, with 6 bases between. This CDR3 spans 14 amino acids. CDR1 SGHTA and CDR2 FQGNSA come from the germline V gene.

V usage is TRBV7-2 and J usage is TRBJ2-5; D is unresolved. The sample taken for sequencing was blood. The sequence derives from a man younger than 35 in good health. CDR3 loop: CASSLARSQETQYF. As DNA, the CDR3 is TGTGCCAGCAGCTTAGCCCGTTCCCAAGAGACCCAGTACTTC.